Listed below are T cell receptor beta chains from one sample, sequenced in a study of blood T cells in healthy people across ages. MiXCR, run by TCRdb on the 5' RACE reads, gives a single entry per CDR3 protein. The sample has 450,000 to 700,000 distinct CDR3 sequences; roughly a quarter are singletons. The sample taken for sequencing was blood. The receptors derive from a woman between 65 and 79 years old in good health. The CDR3 runs from the conserved cysteine through the conserved F or W. Fields, in order: V gene, J gene, CDR3 protein.

TRBV6-6	TRBJ1-2	CASSSRGQGSYGYTF
TRBV6-1	TRBJ2-7	CASSSSGTGSNEQYF
TRBV5-5	TRBJ2-1	CASNQPGQAGLEQFF
TRBV21-1	TRBJ2-5	CASSKGMGREQYF
TRBV6-6	TRBJ2-1	CASRSGGNEQFF
TRBV7-2	TRBJ1-2	CASSVGQTGLGYTF
TRBV5-6	TRBJ2-5	CASSQIGGDQETQYF
TRBV4-3	TRBJ2-5	CASSQLTSVKEAQYF
TRBV28	TRBJ2-5	CASGPWQYF
TRBV12-3/TRBV12-4	TRBJ2-7	CASSYVLGEQYF
TRBV2	TRBJ2-5	CASSGGPKETQYF
TRBV7-9	TRBJ2-5	CASSLGGSGASETQYF
TRBV24-1	TRBJ1-6	CATQRGSGSSPLHF
TRBV12-3/TRBV12-4	TRBJ1-2	CASSFGVINYGYTF
TRBV5-1	TRBJ2-7	CASSPEIDRVYEQYF
TRBV6-5	TRBJ1-2	CASTQSGTGKSGYTF
TRBV12-3/TRBV12-4	TRBJ1-2	CASSLESDRYGYTF
TRBV20-1	TRBJ2-3	CSAPGEGYTDTQYF
TRBV12-3/TRBV12-4	TRBJ1-1	CATRRDINTEAFF
TRBV29-1	TRBJ1-2	CSVGSRENYGYTF
TRBV7-2	TRBJ1-6	CASSLDRANSPLHF
TRBV7-2	TRBJ1-5	CASSLAGQLNQPQHF
TRBV10-3	TRBJ1-4	CAISESRQAATNEKLFF
TRBV18	TRBJ1-2	CASSPDSLSNYGYTF
TRBV29-1	TRBJ1-5	CSVAEQGAEQPQHF
TRBV7-7	TRBJ1-6	CASSSSRESPLHF
TRBV28	TRBJ1-5	CASSFGLPQHF
TRBV5-1	TRBJ2-5	CASSGTGTSGGAETQYF
TRBV7-3	TRBJ1-1	CASSSHRGEAFF
TRBV5-1	TRBJ1-4	CASAPGATNEKLFF
TRBV10-3	TRBJ1-5	CAISDSRGEAQIQPQHF
TRBV2	TRBJ1-2	CASSDENYGYTF
TRBV5-6	TRBJ2-3	CASSLETTDTQYF
TRBV9	TRBJ1-4	CAGSVTGTNEKLFF
TRBV6-2/TRBV6-3	TRBJ2-7	CASRTQRTDYEQYF
TRBV6-5	TRBJ1-5	CAGSYSRQGNSNQPQHF
TRBV3-1	TRBJ2-4	CASSLPDRGSNIQYF
TRBV19	TRBJ2-5	CASSPRDRVTETQYF
TRBV4-2	TRBJ2-7	CASSPVERGAYEQYF